This T cell receptor (beta chain) was sequenced in a study of glioma-infiltrating T cells. Details on this clonotype: The antigen is not known.

TCR alpha and beta CDR3 regions were amplified from RNA using iRepertoire nested multiplex PCR. Input was roughly 85-450 ng of tissue mRNA or PBMC total RNA. One entry per CDR3 protein results from TCRdb running MiXCR on the multiplex PCR reads. The sample gives about 99,000 distinct CDR3 sequences, around 29% of which show up once; 40% to 55% is in the top ten. Per germline, CDR1 SGHAT and CDR2 FQDESV (reference sequence). This CDR3 is 13 amino acids long. Trimming took 1 base from V and 7 from J, leaving 10 bases between them. Whole-study findings and limits: Tissue-blood divergence was below expectation in non-neoplastic patients, above in gliomas.

This TCR derives from a human donor with low-grade glioma or glioblastoma, undergoing nonglioma brain surgery, or in good health (not recorded which). The sample was glioma tissue, nonneoplastic brain tissue, or PBMCs (not recorded which). The chain joins TRBV11-1 to TRBJ2-5; D unresolved. CDR3 sequence: CASSLVALGTQYF. CDR3 in DNA: TGTGCCAGCAGCTTAGTGGCCTTAGGGACCCAGTACTTC.